A single sample gave rise to the 3 T cell receptor beta chains below, sequenced in a study of blood T cell repertoires in COVID-19. Measured with immunoSEQ multiplex PCR; TCRdb has only the in-frame clones, and not every one. The data show more than 200,000 clones, with approximately 84% seen just once and 5.5% to 7% held by the top ten. Material: peripheral blood. The receptor set was obtained from a man older than 75 with acute or convalescent COVID-19.

In DNA, the CDR3 is TGTGCCAGCACGTCCTCCTACCTCTACAATGAGCAGTTCTTC. It encodes CASTSSYLYNEQFF. The rearrangement uses TRBV28 and TRBJ2-1; D unclear. CDR3 size: 14 residues. V was trimmed by 7 bases and J by 3 bases, leaving 13 bases between them. CDR1 is MDHEN, CDR2 SYDVKM, per germline.

In this sample, this clone turned up a few times. V usage is TRBV25-1 and J usage is TRBJ2-3, with TRBD1 identical over 9 bases. Germline V gives CDR1 MGHDK, CDR2 SYGVNS. The CDR3 spans 14 residues. V gave up 10 bases and J gave up 6 bases; unmatched junction bases: 11. CDR3 sequence reads: CATAPGQGSDTQYF. As DNA, the CDR3 is TGTGCCACCGCACCGGGACAGGGATCCGATACGCAGTATTTT.

This clone was counted only a few times. The genes are TRBV10-2 and TRBJ1-4, with D maybe TRBD1 (5 bases). Between the trimmed V and J ends, which lost 2 bases and 7 bases, there was a span of 23 bases. The germline CDR1 and CDR2 sequences are WSHSY and SAAADI. The CDR3 has 18 residues. Here the CDR3 DNA reads TGCGCCAGCAGTGAGCTATCAGGGAGGAACCTTTTGGGTGAAAAACTGTTTTTT. Amino acid sequence: CASSELSGRNLLGEKLFF.